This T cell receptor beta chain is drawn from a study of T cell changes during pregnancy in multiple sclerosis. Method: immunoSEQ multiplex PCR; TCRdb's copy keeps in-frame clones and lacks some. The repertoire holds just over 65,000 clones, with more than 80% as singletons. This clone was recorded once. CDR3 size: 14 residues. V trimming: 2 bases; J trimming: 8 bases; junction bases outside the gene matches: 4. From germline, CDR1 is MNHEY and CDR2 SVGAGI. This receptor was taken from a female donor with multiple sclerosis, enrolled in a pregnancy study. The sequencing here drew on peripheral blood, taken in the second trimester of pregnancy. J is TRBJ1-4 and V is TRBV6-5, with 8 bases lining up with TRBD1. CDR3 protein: CASSYQGAGEKLFF. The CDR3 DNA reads TGTGCCAGCAGTTACCAGGGGGCCGGAGAAAAACTGTTTTTT.